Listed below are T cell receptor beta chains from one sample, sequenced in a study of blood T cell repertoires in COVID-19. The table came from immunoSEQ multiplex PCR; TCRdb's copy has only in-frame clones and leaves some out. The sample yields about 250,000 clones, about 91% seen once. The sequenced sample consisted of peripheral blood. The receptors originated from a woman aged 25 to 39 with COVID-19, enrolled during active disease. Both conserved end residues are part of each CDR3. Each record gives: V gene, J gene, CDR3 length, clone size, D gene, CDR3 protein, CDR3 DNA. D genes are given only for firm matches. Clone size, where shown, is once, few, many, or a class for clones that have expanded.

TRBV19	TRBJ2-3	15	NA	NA	CASSTGQPYTDTQYF	TGTGCCAGTAGTACCGGACAGCCCTACACAGATACGCAGTATTTT
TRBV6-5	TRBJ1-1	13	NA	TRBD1	CASSYSWTGEAFF	TGTGCCAGCAGTTACTCCTGGACAGGCGAAGCTTTCTTT
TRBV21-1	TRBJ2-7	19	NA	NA	CASSFRLAGVPALWVEQYF	TGTGCCAGCAGCTTTCGACTAGCGGGAGTCCCGGCCCTTTGGGTCGAGCAGTACTTC
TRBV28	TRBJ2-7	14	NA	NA	CASSFPGQYYEQYF	TGTGCCAGCAGTTTCCCGGGACAATACTACGAGCAGTACTTC
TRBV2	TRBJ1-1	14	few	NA	CASSEEVLGAEAFF	TGTGCCAGCAGTGAAGAAGTGTTGGGCGCTGAAGCTTTCTTT
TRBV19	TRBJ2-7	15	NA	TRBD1	CASRPTGTGSYEQYF	TGTGCCAGTAGGCCGACCGGGACAGGTTCCTACGAGCAGTACTTC
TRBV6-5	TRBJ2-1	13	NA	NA	CASSLRGLYEQFF	TGTGCCAGCAGTCTGCGGGGGCTGTATGAGCAGTTCTTC
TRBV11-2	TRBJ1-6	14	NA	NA	CASSSYSYNSPLHF	TGTGCCAGCAGCTCCTACTCCTATAATTCACCCCTCCACTTT
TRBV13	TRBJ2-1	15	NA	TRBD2	CASSPRLAGGNEQFF	TGTGCCAGCAGCCCCAGACTAGCGGGGGGCAATGAGCAGTTCTTC
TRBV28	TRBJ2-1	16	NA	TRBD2	CASSYLTSGGAYEQFF	TGTGCCAGCAGTTACCTGACTAGCGGGGGGGCATATGAGCAGTTCTTC
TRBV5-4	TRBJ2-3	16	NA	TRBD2	CASSGGPGLDADTQYF	TGTGCCAGCAGCGGGGGCCCGGGACTAGATGCGGATACGCAGTATTTT
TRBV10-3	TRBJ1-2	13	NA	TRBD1	CAIARGLDYGYTF	TGTGCCATCGCGAGGGGGCTTGACTATGGCTACACCTTC
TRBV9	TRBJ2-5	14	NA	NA	CASSRDSGVKTQYF	TGTGCCAGCAGCCGGGACTCCGGGGTGAAGACCCAGTACTTC
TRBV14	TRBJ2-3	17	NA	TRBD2	CASSQGYRTSLTDTQYF	TGTGCCAGCAGCCAAGGGTACCGGACTAGCCTCACAGATACGCAGTATTTT
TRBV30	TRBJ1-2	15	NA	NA	CAWSVPQGGVYGYTF	TGTGCCTGGAGTGTCCCACAGGGTGGGGTCTATGGCTACACCTTC
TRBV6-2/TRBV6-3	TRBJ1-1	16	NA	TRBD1	CASSYSIGTGTTEAFF	TGTGCCAGCAGTTACTCAATCGGGACAGGGACCACTGAAGCTTTCTTT